The sequence of this TCR beta chain was determined in a study of spatial heterogeneity in lung cancer. Study overall: Each time, sequencing found more beta-chain sequences than alpha-chain sequences.

This CDR3 contains 13 residues. CDR1 SGHNT and CDR2 YYREEE come from the germline V gene (reference sequence). The V and J ends lost 1 base and 3 bases respectively, with 7 bases between them. General study results and limits: Circulating ubiquitous expanded tumor TCRs were observed more frequently at resection than at follow-up.

TCRdb reanalysed the 5' RACE reads using MiXCR and keeps one entry per CDR3 protein. Found here are more than 45,000 distinct CDR3 sequences, approximately 5.7% of them singletons; the top ten hold more than 9.5%. This clonotype was counted at least ten times. What it binds is not known. The time point was: sample taken at primary tumor resection. Donors were some 72 untreated early-stage non-small cell lung cancer patients. Tumor, nontumor lung or frozen PBMC supplied whole RNA that was sequenced unsorted. V is TRBV5-4 and J is TRBJ2-5, with D possibly being TRBD2 (5 bases). The TCR was taken from a male donor with early-stage non-small cell lung cancer. The specimen comprised PBMCs, sampled at surgery. The CDR3 DNA follows: TGTGCCAGCAGCTTGCAAGCGGAAGAGACCCAGTACTTC. Its translation: CASSLQAEETQYF.